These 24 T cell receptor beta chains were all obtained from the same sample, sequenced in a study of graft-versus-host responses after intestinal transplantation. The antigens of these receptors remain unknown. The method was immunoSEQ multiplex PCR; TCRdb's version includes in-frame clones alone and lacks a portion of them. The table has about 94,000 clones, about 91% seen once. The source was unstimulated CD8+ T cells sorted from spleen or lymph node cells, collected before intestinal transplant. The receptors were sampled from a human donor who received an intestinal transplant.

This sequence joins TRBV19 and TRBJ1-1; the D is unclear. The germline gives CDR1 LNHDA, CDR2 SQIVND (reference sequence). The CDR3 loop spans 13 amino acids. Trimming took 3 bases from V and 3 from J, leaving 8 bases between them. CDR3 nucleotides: TGTGCCAGTAGTATTGAGGAAGACACTGAAGCTTTCTTT. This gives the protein CASSIEEDTEAFF.

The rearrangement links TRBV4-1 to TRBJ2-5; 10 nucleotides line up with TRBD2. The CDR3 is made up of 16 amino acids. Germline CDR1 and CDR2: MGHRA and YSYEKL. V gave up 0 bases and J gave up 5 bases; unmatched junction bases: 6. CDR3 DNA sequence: TGCGCCAGCAGCCAAGAACCTGCGGGACTAGCGGAGACCCAGTACTTC. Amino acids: CASSQEPAGLAETQYF.

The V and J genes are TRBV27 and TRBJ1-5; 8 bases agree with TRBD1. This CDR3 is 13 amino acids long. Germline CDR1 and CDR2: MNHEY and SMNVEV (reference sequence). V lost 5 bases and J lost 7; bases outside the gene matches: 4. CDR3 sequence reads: CASSGQGNQPQHF. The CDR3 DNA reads TGTGCCAGCAGTGGACAGGGAAACCAGCCCCAGCATTTT.

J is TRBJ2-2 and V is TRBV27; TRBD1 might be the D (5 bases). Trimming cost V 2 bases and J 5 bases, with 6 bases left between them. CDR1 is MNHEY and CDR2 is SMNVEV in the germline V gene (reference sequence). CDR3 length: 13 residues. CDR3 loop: CASSLRGTGELFF. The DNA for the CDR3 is TGTGCCAGCAGTTTAAGGGGAACCGGGGAGCTGTTTTTT.

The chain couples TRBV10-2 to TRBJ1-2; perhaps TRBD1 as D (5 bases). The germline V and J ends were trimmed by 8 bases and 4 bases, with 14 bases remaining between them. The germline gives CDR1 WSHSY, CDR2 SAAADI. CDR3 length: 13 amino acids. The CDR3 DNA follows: TGCGCCAGCGGGCCGCAGGGAAGCTATGGCTACACCTTC. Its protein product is CASGPQGSYGYTF.

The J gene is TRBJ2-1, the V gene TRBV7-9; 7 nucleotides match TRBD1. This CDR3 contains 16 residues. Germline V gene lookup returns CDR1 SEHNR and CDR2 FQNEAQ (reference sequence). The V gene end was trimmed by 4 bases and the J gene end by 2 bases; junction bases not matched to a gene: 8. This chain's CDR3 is CASSSPDRATYNEQFF. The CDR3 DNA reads TGTGCCAGCAGCTCACCAGACAGGGCCACCTACAATGAGCAGTTCTTC.

The CDR3 is CASSEGTGAGEQYF. CDR3 DNA: TGTGCCAGCAGTGAAGGGACGGGTGCGGGCGAGCAGTACTTC. The chain uses TRBV6-1 and TRBJ2-7, with D possibly being TRBD2 (5 bases). The CDR3 is 14 amino acids. Trimming took off 1 base at V and 6 bases at J, with 13 bases between the two ends. Germline CDR1 reads MNHNS; CDR2 reads SASEGT.

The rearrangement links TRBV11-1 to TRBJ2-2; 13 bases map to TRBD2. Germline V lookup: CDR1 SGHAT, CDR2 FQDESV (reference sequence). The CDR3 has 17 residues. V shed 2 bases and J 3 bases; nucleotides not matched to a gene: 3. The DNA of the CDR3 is TGTGCCAGCAGCTTAACTAGCGGGAGGGCCTACACCGGGGAGCTGTTTTTT. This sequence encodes CASSLTSGRAYTGELFF.

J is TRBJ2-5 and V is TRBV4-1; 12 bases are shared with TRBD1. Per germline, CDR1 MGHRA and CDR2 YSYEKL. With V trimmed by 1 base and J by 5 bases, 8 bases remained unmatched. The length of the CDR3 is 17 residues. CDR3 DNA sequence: TGCGCCAGCAGCCAAGTTTTAAGGGACAGGGGGCAGGAGACCCAGTACTTC. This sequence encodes CASSQVLRDRGQETQYF.

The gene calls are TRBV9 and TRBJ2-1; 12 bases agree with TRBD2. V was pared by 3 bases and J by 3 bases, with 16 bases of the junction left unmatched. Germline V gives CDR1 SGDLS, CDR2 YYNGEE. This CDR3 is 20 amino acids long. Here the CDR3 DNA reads TGTGCCAGCAGCGCCCACACTAGCGGGGGGCCCACTGTCCTCTACAATGAGCAGTTCTTC. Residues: CASSAHTSGGPTVLYNEQFF.

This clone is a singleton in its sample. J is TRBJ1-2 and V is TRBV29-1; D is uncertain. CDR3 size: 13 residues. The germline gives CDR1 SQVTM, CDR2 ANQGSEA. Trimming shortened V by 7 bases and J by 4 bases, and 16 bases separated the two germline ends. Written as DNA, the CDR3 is TGCAGCGCCGTGGGAGAAAGTAGCTATGGCTACACCTTC. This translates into CSAVGESSYGYTF.

CDR3: CASSLRGGETQYF. The CDR3 nucleotides are TGTGCCAGCAGTTTAAGGGGCGGAGAGACCCAGTACTTC. J is TRBJ2-5 and V is TRBV28; a possible D gene is TRBD1 (5 bases). This CDR3 has 13 residues. Germline lookup yields CDR1 MDHEN and CDR2 SYDVKM. V was shortened by 2 bases and J by 4 bases, with 8 bases between the two germline ends.

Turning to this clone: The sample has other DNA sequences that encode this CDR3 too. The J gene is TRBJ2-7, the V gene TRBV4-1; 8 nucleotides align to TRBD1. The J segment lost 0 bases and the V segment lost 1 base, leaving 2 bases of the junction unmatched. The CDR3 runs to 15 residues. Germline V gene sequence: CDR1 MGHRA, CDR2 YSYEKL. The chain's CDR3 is CASSQGQGSSYEQYF. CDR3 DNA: TGCGCCAGCAGCCAAGGACAGGGGAGCTCCTACGAGCAGTACTTC.

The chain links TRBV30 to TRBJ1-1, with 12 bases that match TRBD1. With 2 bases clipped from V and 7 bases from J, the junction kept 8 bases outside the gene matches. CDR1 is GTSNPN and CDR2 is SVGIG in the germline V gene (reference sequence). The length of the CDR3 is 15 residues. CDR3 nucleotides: TGTGCCTGGAGTCCCGGGACAGGGGGCGGCGATGAAGCTTTCTTT. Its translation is CAWSPGTGGGDEAFF. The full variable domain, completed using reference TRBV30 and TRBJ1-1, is SQTIHQWPATLVQPVGSPLSLECTVEGTSNPNLYWYRQAAGRGLQLLFYSVGIGQISSEVPQNLSASRPQDRQFILSSKKLLLSDSGFYLCAWSPGTGGGDEAFFGQGTRLTVV.

This CDR3 is CASSQDYGQGSHEQFF. Written as DNA, the CDR3 is TGCGCCAGCAGCCAAGATTACGGACAGGGGAGCCATGAGCAGTTCTTC. V gene TRBV4-3 combines with J gene TRBJ2-1, with TRBD1 matching over 9 bases. The CDR3 is 16 amino acids. V was clipped by 0 bases and J by 8 bases; unmatched bases: 8. Per germline, CDR1 LGHNA and CDR2 YSLEER.

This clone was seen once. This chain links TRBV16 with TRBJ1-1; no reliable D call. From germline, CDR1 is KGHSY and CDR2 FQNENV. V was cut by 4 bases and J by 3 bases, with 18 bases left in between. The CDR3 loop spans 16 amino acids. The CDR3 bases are TGTGCCAGCAGCCCACCGGCGGGCTCTGGGCACACTGAAGCTTTCTTT. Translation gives CASSPPAGSGHTEAFF.

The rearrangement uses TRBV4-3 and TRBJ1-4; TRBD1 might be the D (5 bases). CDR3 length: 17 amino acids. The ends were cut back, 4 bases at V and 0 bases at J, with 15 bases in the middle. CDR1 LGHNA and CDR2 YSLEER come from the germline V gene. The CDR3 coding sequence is TGCGCCAGCAGCCCTCGCCCGGGGGTAGCAACTAATGAAAAACTGTTTTTT. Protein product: CASSPRPGVATNEKLFF.

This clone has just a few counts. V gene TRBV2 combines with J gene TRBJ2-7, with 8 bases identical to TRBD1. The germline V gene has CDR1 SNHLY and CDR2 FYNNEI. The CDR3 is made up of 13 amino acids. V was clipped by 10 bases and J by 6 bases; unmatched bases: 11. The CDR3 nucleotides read TGTGCCAACCAGGACAGGGTGATAGGCGAGCAGTACTTC. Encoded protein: CANQDRVIGEQYF. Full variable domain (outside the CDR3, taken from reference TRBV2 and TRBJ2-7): EPEVTQTPSHQVTQMGQEVILRCVPISNHLYFYWYRQILGQKVEFLVSFYNNEISEKSEIFDDQFSVERPDGSNFTLKIRSTKLEDSAMYFCANQDRVIGEQYFGPGTRLTVT.

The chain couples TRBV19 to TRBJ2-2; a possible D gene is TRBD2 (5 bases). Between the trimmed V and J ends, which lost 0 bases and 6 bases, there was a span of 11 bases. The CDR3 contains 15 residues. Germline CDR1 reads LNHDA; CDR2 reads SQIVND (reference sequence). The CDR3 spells CASSIDAEGPGELFF. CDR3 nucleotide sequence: TGTGCCAGTAGTATAGACGCCGAGGGTCCCGGGGAGCTGTTTTTT.

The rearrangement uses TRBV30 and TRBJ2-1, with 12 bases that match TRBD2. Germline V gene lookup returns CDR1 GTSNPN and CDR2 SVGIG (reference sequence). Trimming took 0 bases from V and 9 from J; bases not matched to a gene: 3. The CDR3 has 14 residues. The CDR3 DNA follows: TGTGCCTGGAGTGTACTAGCGGGAGGTGGTGAGCAGTTCTTC. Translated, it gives CAWSVLAGGGEQFF.

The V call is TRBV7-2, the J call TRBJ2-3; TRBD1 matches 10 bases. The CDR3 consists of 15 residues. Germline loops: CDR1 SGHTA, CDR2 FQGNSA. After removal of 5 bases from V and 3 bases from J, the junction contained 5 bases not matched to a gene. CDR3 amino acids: CASSPPGQGTDTQYF. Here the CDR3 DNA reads TGTGCCAGCAGCCCGCCGGGACAGGGGACAGATACGCAGTATTTT.

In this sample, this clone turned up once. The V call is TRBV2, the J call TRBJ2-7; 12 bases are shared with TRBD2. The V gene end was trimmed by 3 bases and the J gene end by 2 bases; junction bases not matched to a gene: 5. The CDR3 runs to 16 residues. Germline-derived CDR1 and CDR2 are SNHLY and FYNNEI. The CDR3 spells CASSEGLAGKTYEQYF. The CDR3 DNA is TGTGCCAGCAGTGAGGGACTAGCGGGTAAAACCTACGAGCAGTACTTC. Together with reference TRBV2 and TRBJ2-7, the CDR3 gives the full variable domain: EPEVTQTPSHQVTQMGQEVILRCVPISNHLYFYWYRQILGQKVEFLVSFYNNEISEKSEIFDDQFSVERPDGSNFTLKIRSTKLEDSAMYFCASSEGLAGKTYEQYFGPGTRLTVT.

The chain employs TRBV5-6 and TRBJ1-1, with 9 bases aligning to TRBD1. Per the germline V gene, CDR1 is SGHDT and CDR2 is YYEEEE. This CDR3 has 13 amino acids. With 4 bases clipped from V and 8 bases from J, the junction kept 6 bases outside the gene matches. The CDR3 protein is CASSPWGTGEAFF. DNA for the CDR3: TGTGCCAGCAGCCCCTGGGGGACAGGGGAAGCTTTCTTT. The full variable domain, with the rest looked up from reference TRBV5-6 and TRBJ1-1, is DAGVTQSPTHLIKTRGQQVTLRCSPKSGHDTVSWYQQALGQGPQFIFQYYEEEERQRGNFPDRFSGHQFPNYSSELNVNALLLGDSALYLCASSPWGTGEAFFGQGTRLTVV.

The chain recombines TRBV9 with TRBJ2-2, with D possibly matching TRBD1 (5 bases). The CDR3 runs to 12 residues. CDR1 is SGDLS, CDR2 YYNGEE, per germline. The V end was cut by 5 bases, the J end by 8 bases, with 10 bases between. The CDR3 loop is CASRDGAGELFF. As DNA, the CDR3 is TGTGCCAGCAGGGATGGGGCGGGGGAGCTGTTTTTT. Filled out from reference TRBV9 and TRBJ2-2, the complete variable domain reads DSGVTQTPKHLITATGQRVTLRCSPRSGDLSVYWYQQSLDQGLQFLIQYYNGEERAKGNILERFSAQQFPDLHSELNLSSLELGDSALYFCASRDGAGELFFGEGSRLTVL.